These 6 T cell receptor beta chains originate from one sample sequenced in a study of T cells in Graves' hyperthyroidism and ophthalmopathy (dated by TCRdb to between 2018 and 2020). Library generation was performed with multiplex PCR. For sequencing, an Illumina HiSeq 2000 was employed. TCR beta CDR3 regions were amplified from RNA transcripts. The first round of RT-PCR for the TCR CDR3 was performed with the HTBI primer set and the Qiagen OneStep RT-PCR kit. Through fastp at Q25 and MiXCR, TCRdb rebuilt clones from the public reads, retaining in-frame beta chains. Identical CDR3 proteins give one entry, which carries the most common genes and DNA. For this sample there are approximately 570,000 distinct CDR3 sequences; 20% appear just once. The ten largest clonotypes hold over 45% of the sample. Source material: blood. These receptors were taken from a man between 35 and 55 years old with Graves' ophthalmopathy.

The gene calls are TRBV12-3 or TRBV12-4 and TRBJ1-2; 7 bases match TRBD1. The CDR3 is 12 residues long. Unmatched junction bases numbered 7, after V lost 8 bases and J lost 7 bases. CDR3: CASGSTGSGYTF. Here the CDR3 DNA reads TGTGCCAGCGGCTCGACAGGGAGTGGCTACACCTTC.

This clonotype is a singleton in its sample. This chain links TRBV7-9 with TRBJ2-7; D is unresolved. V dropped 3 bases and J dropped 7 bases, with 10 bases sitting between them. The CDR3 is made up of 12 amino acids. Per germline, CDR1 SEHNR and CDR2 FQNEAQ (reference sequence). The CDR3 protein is CASSFARAEQYF. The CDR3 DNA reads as TGTGCCAGCAGCTTTGCTCGCGCGGAGCAGTACTTC.

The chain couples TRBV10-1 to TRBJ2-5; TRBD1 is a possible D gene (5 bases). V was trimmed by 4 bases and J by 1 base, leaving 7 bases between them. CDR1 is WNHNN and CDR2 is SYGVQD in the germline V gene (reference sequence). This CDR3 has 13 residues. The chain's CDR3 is CASSGGLQETQYF. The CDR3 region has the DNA TGCGCCAGCAGTGGGGGCCTCCAAGAGACCCAGTACTTC.

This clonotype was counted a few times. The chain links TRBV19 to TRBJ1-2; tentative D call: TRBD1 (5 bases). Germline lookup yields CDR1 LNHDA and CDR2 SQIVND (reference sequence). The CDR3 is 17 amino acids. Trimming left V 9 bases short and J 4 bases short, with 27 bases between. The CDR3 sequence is CASTLSLTRRGSYGYTF. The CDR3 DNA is TGTGCCAGCACCTTGTCCTTAACTCGTAGGGGATCCTATGGCTACACCTTC.

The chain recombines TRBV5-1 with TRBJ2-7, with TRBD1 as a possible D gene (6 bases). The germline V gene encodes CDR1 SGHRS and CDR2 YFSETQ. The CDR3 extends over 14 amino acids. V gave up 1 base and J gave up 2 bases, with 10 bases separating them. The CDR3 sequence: CASSLTGQAYEQYF. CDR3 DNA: TGCGCCAGCAGCTTGACAGGGCAAGCCTACGAGCAGTACTTC.

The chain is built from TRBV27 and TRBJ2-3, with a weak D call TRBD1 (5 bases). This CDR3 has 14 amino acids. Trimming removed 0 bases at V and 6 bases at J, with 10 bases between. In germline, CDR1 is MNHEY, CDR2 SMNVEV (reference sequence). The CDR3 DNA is TGTGCCAGCAGTTTATCGATCCAGGGCGATACGCAGTATTTT. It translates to CASSLSIQGDTQYF.